This record concerns one T cell receptor (beta chain) sequence. Its antigen remains unidentified. In the PCR, 60 Vbeta and 13 Jbeta primers were used. Profiled with immunoSEQ multiplex PCR; TCRdb holds only in-frame clones, not every one. The sample consists of 180,000 or so clones, under 80% of them appearing once. The data originate from a study of cytomegalovirus exposure and HLA in healthy donors. V trimming: 8 bases; J trimming: 10 bases; junction bases outside the gene matches: 7. The CDR3 consists of 12 residues. CDR1 is SNHLY and CDR2 is FYNNEI in the germline V gene. Study results and limitations: Several of the most significant clusters were apparently associated with common viral pathogens in a later analysis.

This receptor was obtained from a woman aged 25 to 45 in good health and CMV-seropositive. Sequenced: PBMCs. J is TRBJ1-1 and V is TRBV2, with TRBD1 matching over 10 bases. The CDR3 DNA follows: TGTGCCAGCTCTAGACAGGGGGCAGGAGCTTTCTTT. It yields the protein CASSRQGAGAFF.